The 20 T cell receptor beta chains presented below share a single source sample, sequenced in a study of blood T cell repertoires in COVID-19. Assay used: immunoSEQ multiplex PCR; TCRdb lists only in-frame clones, some missing. The repertoire holds about 300,000 clones, with approximately 90% as singletons. Sample: PBMCs or T cells enriched from blood (not recorded which). The source of these receptors is a man aged 25 to 45 who had recovered from COVID-19.

The rearrangement joins TRBV3-1 (or the pseudogene TRBV3-2) to TRBJ1-6; the match to TRBD1 covers 8 bases. Looked up from germline, CDR1 is LGHDT and CDR2 is YNNKEL (reference sequence). Trimming at V came to 6 bases and at J to 14 bases, leaving 12 bases not matched to a gene. There are 14 residues in the CDR3. CDR3 sequence reads: CASSDRGGSSALHF. CDR3 in DNA: TGTGCCAGCAGTGACAGGGGAGGGAGTTCGGCCCTCCACTTT.

Here the CDR3 reads CASSLILLNSPLHF. The CDR3 nucleotides are TGTGCCAGCAGTTTAATCCTGTTGAATTCACCCCTCCACTTT. The rearrangement uses TRBV27 and TRBJ1-6; D not certain. The germline gives CDR1 MNHEY, CDR2 SMNVEV (reference sequence). Trimming removed 2 bases at V and 7 bases at J, with 9 bases between. This CDR3 spans 14 amino acids.

The DNA of the CDR3 is TGTGCCAGCAGCCCGCGGGGAGCCTCCTACGAGCAGTACTTC. Its translation: CASSPRGASYEQYF. The rearrangement links TRBV7-6 to TRBJ2-7; possibly TRBD2 for D (6 bases). The CDR3 loop spans 14 amino acids. V was clipped by 5 bases and J by 0 bases, with 11 bases between them. Germline CDR1 and CDR2: SGHVS and FNYEAQ.

This clone was observed a single time. The chain links TRBV19 to TRBJ1-3; 7 nucleotides line up with TRBD1. The germline gives CDR1 LNHDA, CDR2 SQIVND (reference sequence). The J segment lost 1 base and the V segment lost 6 bases, leaving 3 bases of the junction unmatched. This CDR3 spans 14 amino acids. The CDR3 coding sequence is TGTGCCAGTAGCGACAGGGTTTCTGGAAACACCATATATTTT. Protein: CASSDRVSGNTIYF.

The chain's CDR3 is CASSGPSWELFF. The CDR3 nucleotides read TGTGCCAGCAGTGGGCCTAGCTGGGAACTGTTTTTT. V gene TRBV7-8 combines with J gene TRBJ1-4; D gene unclear. Germline CDR1 is SGHVS and CDR2 is FQNEAQ. The CDR3 covers 12 residues. V lost 6 bases and J 12 bases, leaving 14 bases between the germline ends.

This clone was seen only a few times. The genes are TRBV15 and TRBJ1-5; no firm D call. Germline V gene lookup returns CDR1 LNHNV and CDR2 YYDKDF (reference sequence). The CDR3 consists of 15 residues. V was cut by 0 bases and J by 3 bases, with 9 bases left in between. CDR3 DNA: TGTGCCACCAGCAGAGATCCCAGATACAATCAGCCCCAGCATTTT. Encoded protein: CATSRDPRYNQPQHF.

The CDR3 spells CASSYAGQGAYEQYF. CDR3 nucleotides: TGTGCCAGCAGTTACGCCGGACAGGGGGCCTACGAGCAGTACTTC. V and J are TRBV6-5 and TRBJ2-7; 10 bases are shared with TRBD1. Germline loops: CDR1 MNHEY, CDR2 SVGAGI. Losses at the gene ends were 2 bases for V and 2 bases for J; bases not matched to a gene: 3. CDR3 length: 15 amino acids.

The gene calls are TRBV2 and TRBJ2-7, with TRBD2 identical over 9 bases. Trimming at V came to 6 bases and at J to 3 bases, leaving 9 bases not matched to a gene. This CDR3 spans 15 amino acids. Germline CDR1 reads SNHLY; CDR2 reads FYNNEI. The CDR3 nucleotides read TGTGCCAGCAGGGCCCAAGCGGGAGGTAACTACGAGCAGTACTTC. It yields the protein CASRAQAGGNYEQYF. Variable domain in full (rest from reference TRBV2 and TRBJ2-7): EPEVTQTPSHQVTQMGQEVILRCVPISNHLYFYWYRQILGQKVEFLVSFYNNEISEKSEIFDDQFSVERPDGSNFTLKIRSTKLEDSAMYFCASRAQAGGNYEQYFGPGTRLTVT.

The chain combines TRBV7-8 with TRBJ1-2, with 9 bases that match TRBD1. CDR1 SGHVS and CDR2 FQNEAQ come from the germline V gene. Trimming at V came to 1 base and at J to 6 bases, leaving 9 bases not matched to a gene. This CDR3 region has 16 residues. The DNA of the CDR3 is TGTGCCAGCAGCTTAGTTTTAGCTGGGACAGGGCATGGCTACACCTTC. Residues: CASSLVLAGTGHGYTF.

The CDR3 is CASGNRDRVTSGYTF. CDR3 coding DNA: TGTGCCAGCGGCAACCGGGACAGGGTTACTTCTGGCTACACCTTC. V usage is TRBV11-3 and J usage is TRBJ1-2; TRBD1 matches at 9 bases. Trimming cost V 8 bases and J 7 bases; bases outside gene matches: 14. CDR3 length: 15 residues. Germline CDR1 SGHNT, CDR2 YENEEA.

This clone was detected a few times. The chain joins TRBV10-3 to TRBJ2-7, with a tentative D call TRBD2 (6 bases). Per germline, CDR1 ENHRY and CDR2 SYGVKD. Trimming took 7 bases from V and 0 from J, leaving 13 bases between them. The CDR3 has 14 amino acids. The CDR3 here is CAITGEAVSYEQYF. In DNA form, the CDR3 reads TGTGCCATCACTGGGGAGGCGGTCTCCTACGAGCAGTACTTC.

J is TRBJ2-3 and V is TRBV27; D gene uncertain. Germline loops: CDR1 MNHEY, CDR2 SMNVEV (reference sequence). The CDR3 runs to 13 residues. Trimming removed 3 bases at V and 2 bases at J, with 6 bases between. The CDR3 DNA sequence: TGTGCCAGCAGTTTGTCTACCACAGATACGCAGTATTTT. As protein: CASSLSTTDTQYF.

The chain joins TRBV28 to TRBJ2-1; TRBD1 matches at 9 bases. Germline values: CDR1 MDHEN, CDR2 SYDVKM. V was clipped by 5 bases and J by 3 bases; unmatched bases: 5. This CDR3 region has 15 residues. The CDR3 region is CASSPPGQGYNEQFF. The CDR3 DNA reads as TGTGCCAGCAGTCCCCCGGGACAGGGCTACAATGAGCAGTTCTTC.

The table lists this clone with a count of one. Here the CDR3 DNA reads TGTGCCAGCAGCTCCCACCTGGGTACAGCAAGTGGGTACGAGCAGTACTTC. Its protein product is CASSSHLGTASGYEQYF. The rearrangement uses TRBV7-8 and TRBJ2-7; D is uncertain. The germline gives CDR1 SGHVS, CDR2 FQNEAQ. V lost 4 bases to trimming and J lost 4 bases, with 23 bases between them. This CDR3 is 17 amino acids long. The whole variable domain, remainder taken from reference TRBV7-8 and TRBJ2-7, is GAGVSQSPRYKVAKRGQDVALRCDPISGHVSLFWYQQALGQGPEFLTYFQNEAQLDKSGLPSDRFFAERPEGSVSTLKIQRTQQEDSAVYLCASSSHLGTASGYEQYFGPGTRLTVT.

The gene calls are TRBV19 and TRBJ1-2; 7 bases map to TRBD1. Germline CDR1 and CDR2: LNHDA and SQIVND (reference sequence). This CDR3 spans 14 amino acids. Losses at the gene ends were 2 bases for V and 0 bases for J; bases not matched to a gene: 0. The CDR3 coding sequence is TGTGCCAGTAGTATACAGGGGGCTAACTATGGCTACACCTTC. Amino acids: CASSIQGANYGYTF. Looking up the rest from reference TRBV19 and TRBJ1-2 gives the full variable domain: DGGITQSPKYLFRKEGQNVTLSCEQNLNHDAMYWYRQDPGQGLRLIYYSQIVNDFQKGDIAEGYSVSREKKESFPLTVTSAQKNPTAFYLCASSIQGANYGYTFGSGTRLTVV.

This clone was seen only a few times. V usage is TRBV5-5 and J usage is TRBJ1-2; the match to TRBD1 covers 9 bases. V shed 5 bases, J shed 2 bases, and the junction held 4 bases outside the gene matches. Germline CDR1 and CDR2: SGHKS and YYEKEE (reference sequence). The CDR3 length is 14 residues. CDR3 loop: CASRGTGSNYGYTF. The CDR3 nucleotides are TGTGCCAGCAGGGGGACAGGGAGCAACTATGGCTACACCTTC.

This clone appeared a single time. The CDR3 DNA follows: TGTGCCAGCAGTTCCCCCTCCTTATACGAGCAGTACTTC. Protein: CASSSPSLYEQYF. The rearrangement uses TRBV28 and TRBJ2-7, with unresolved D. V lost 4 bases to trimming and J lost 4 bases, with 11 bases between them. Germline CDR1 reads MDHEN; CDR2 reads SYDVKM. The CDR3 covers 13 residues.

A single count supports this clone. The J gene is TRBJ2-2, the V gene TRBV4-1, with a possible D match to TRBD2 (6 bases). V lost 0 bases and J lost 5, with 7 bases in between. The CDR3 consists of 14 residues. The germline CDR1 and CDR2 sequences are MGHRA and YSYEKL. The CDR3 DNA is TGCGCCAGCAGCCAAGACGGAGGGACCGGGGAGCTGTTTTTT. Translated: CASSQDGGTGELFF.

This chain connects TRBV19 to TRBJ1-1, with D tentatively TRBD1 (5 bases). CDR3 length: 15 amino acids. V was clipped by 0 bases and J by 3 bases, with 11 bases between them. The germline gives CDR1 LNHDA, CDR2 SQIVND (reference sequence). CDR3 DNA sequence: TGTGCCAGTAGTATAGAGCGAGACAGCTACACTGAAGCTTTCTTT. Its translation: CASSIERDSYTEAFF.

This clone was detected a few times. This chain connects TRBV5-1 to TRBJ1-1, with 8 bases identical to TRBD1. The ends lost 0 bases at V and 5 bases at J; junction bases unmatched: 9. Germline CDR1 and CDR2: SGHRS and YFSETQ. The CDR3 is made up of 16 amino acids. This CDR3 is CASSLGQGAGKTEAFF. The CDR3 DNA reads as TGCGCCAGCAGCTTGGGGCAGGGGGCAGGGAAAACTGAAGCTTTCTTT. Supplemented by reference TRBV5-1 and TRBJ1-1, the full variable domain reads KAGVTQTPRYLIKTRGQQVTLSCSPISGHRSVSWYQQTPGQGLQFLFEYFSETQRNKGNFPGRFSGRQFSNSRSEMNVSTLELGDSALYLCASSLGQGAGKTEAFFGQGTRLTVV.